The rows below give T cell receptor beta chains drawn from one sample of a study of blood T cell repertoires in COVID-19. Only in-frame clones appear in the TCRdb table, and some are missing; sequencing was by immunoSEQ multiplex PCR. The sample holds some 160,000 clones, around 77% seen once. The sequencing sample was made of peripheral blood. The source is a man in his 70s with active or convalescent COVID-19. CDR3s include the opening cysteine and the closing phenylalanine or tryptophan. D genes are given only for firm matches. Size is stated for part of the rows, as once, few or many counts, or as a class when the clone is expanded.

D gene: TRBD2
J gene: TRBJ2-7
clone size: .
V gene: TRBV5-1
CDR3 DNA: TGCGCCAGCAGCGCTAGGGAGGGCTACGAGCAGTACTTC
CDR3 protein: CASSAREGYEQYF

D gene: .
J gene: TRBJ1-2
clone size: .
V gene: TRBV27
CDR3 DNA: TGTGCCAGCAGTTTTAATGGTCCGGGGGGCTATGGCTACACCTTC
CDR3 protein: CASSFNGPGGYGYTF

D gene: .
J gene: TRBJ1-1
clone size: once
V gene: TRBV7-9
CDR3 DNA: TGTGCCAGCAGCGAGCGACAGGACACTGAAGCTTTCTTT
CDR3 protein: CASSERQDTEAFF

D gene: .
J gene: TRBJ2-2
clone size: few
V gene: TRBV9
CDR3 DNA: TGTGCCAGCAGCGTAGGGGGTAGCGTCACCGGGGAGCTGTTTTTT
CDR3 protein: CASSVGGSVTGELFF

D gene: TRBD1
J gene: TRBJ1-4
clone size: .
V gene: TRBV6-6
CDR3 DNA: TGTGCCAGCAGTAGCGGACAGGGAGGTTTTGAAAAACTGTTTTTT
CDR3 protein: CASSSGQGGFEKLFF

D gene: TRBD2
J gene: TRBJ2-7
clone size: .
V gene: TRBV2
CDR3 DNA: TGTGCCAGCAGTGAGGGCGGGGGGGTCTACGAGCAGTACTTC
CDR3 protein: CASSEGGGVYEQYF

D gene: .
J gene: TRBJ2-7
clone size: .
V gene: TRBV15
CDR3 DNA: TGTGCCACCAGCCTCGGTCGAAACTACGAGCAGTACTTC
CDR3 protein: CATSLGRNYEQYF

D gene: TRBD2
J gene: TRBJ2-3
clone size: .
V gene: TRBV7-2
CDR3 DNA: TGTGCCAGCAGCTTAGGACTAGCGTTTACAGATACGCAGTATTTT
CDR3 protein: CASSLGLAFTDTQYF

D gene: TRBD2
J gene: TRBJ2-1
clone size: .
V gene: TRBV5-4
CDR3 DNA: TGTGCCAGCAGTACCACTAGCGGGGGAACTGAGCAGTTCTTC
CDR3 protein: CASSTTSGGTEQFF

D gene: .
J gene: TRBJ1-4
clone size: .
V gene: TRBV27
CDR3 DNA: TGTGCCAGCTCACCCGCCCGGACAAGCTCTAATGAAAAACTGTTTTTT
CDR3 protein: CASSPARTSSNEKLFF

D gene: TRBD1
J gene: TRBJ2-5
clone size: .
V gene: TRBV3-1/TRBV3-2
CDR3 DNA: TGTGCCAGCAGCCCGCCCGAACAGGGGGACCAAGAGACCCAGTACTTC
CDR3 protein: CASSPPEQGDQETQYF

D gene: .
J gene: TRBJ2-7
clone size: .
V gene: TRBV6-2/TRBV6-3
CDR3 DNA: TGTGCCAGCAGTTCCCTATCGGGACACCCCTACGAGCAGTACTTC
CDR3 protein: CASSSLSGHPYEQYF

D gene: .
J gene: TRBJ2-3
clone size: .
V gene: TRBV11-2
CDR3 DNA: TGTGCCAGCAGCTTAATGGGTTTTGACGGGGATACGCAGTATTTT
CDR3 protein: CASSLMGFDGDTQYF

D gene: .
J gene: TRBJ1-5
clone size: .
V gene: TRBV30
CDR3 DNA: TGTGCCGTCGGCAGGGGTAATCAGCCCCAGCATTTT
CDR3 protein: CAVGRGNQPQHF

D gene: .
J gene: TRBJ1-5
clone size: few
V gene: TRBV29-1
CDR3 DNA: TGCAGCGTTGCGGAAGGGGTCTTGGGCAATCAGCCCCAGCATTTT
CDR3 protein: CSVAEGVLGNQPQHF

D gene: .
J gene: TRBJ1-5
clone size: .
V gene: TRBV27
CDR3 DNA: TGTGCCAGCAGTTTAGAGGGCCCCACTCCGTATAGCAATCAGCCCCAGCATTTT
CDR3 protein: CASSLEGPTPYSNQPQHF

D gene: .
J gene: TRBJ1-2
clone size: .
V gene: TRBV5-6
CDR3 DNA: TGTGCCAGCAGCTTTCAGCGAAACTATGGCTACACCTTC
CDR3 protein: CASSFQRNYGYTF

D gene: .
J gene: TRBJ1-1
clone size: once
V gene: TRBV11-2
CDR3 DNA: TGTGCCAGCAGCCCCGCGGGAGGAGGGGACACTGAAGCTTTCTTT
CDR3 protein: CASSPAGGGDTEAFF

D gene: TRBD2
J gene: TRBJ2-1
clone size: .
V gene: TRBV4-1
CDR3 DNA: TGCGCCAGCAGCCAGACTCCGACCTTAGCGGGAGGCCTCTACAATGAGCAGTTCTTC
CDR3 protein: CASSQTPTLAGGLYNEQFF

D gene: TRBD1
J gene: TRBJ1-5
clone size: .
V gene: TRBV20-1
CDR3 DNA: TGCAGTGCTAGTCGCAGCGCTAACAGGGGCCAGCCCCAGCATTTT
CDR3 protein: CSASRSANRGQPQHF

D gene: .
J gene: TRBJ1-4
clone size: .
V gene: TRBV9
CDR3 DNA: TGTGCCAGCAGCGCCGGGAACCAGCACGAAAAACTGTTTTTT
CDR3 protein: CASSAGNQHEKLFF

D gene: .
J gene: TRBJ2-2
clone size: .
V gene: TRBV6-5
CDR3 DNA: TGTGCCAGCAGAAAACCGGGACAAAAAGCCGGGGAGCTGTTTTTT
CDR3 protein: CASRKPGQKAGELFF

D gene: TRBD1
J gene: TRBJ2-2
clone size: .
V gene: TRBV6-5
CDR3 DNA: TGTGCCAGCAGGGGACAGGGAGGCACCGGGGAGCTGTTTTTT
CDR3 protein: CASRGQGGTGELFF

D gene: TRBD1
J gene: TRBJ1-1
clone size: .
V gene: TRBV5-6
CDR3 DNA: TGTGCCAGCAGCTGGGACAGGGGGGGCGCTGAAGCTTTCTTT
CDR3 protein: CASSWDRGGAEAFF

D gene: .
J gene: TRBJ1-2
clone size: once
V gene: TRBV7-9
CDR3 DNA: TGTGCCAGCACATCTCACTATGGCTACACCTTC
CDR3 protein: CASTSHYGYTF

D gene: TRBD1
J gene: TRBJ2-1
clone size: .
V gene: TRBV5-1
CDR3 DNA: TGCGCCAGCAGCTACGGACAGGGGGCGTTCAATGAGCAGTTCTTC
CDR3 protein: CASSYGQGAFNEQFF

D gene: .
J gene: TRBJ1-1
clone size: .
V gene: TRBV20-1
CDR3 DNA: TGCAGGGCCGGGGGGAACACTGAAGCTTTCTTT
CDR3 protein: CRAGGNTEAFF

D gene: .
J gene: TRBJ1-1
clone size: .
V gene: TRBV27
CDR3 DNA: TGTGCCAGCAGTCTCAGGGAGGGGGGCCAAGCTTTCTTT
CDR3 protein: CASSLREGGQAFF

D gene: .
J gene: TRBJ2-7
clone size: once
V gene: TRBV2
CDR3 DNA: TGTGCCAGCACTCGAGAAACGGGTGGCGAGCAGTACTTC
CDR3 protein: CASTRETGGEQYF

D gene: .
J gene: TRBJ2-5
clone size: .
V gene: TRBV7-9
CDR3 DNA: TGTGCCAGCAGCTTGAGGCCCCAAGAGACCCAGTACTTC
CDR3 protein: CASSLRPQETQYF

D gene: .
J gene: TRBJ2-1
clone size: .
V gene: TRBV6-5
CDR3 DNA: TGTGCCAGCAGTCTCAGTGAGCAGTTCTTC
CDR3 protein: CASSLSEQFF

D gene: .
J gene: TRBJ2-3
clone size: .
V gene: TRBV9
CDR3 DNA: TGTGCCAGCAGCGTAGGAACTAGCTCCCCAGATACGCAGTATTTT
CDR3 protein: CASSVGTSSPDTQYF

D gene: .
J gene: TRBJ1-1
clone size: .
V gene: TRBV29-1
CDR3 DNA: TGCAGCGTCAAACAGCCTGTGAACACTGAAGCTTTCTTT
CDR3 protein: CSVKQPVNTEAFF

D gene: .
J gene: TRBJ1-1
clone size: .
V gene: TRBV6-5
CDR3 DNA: TGTGCCAGCACTCTCTCCGGGCCCCGAGGGGGTGAAGCTTTCTTT
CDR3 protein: CASTLSGPRGGEAFF

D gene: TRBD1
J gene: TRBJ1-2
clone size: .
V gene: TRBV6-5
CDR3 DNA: TGTGCCAGCACAGGGGGTCGAGCTAACTATGGCTACACCTTC
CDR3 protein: CASTGGRANYGYTF

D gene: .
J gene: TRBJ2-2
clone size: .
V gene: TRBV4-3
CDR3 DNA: TGCGCCAGCAGCCAAGCCCTACAGGGACTACGCACCGGGGAGCTGTTTTTT
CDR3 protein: CASSQALQGLRTGELFF

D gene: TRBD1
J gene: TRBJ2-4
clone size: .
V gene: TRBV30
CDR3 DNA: TGTGCCTGGGGACAGGGGGCTTGGGGCATTCAGTACTTC
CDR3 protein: CAWGQGAWGIQYF

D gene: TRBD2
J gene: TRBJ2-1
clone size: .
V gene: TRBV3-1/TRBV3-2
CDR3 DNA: TGTGCCAGCAGCCGGACTAGCGGGAGATCCTACAATGAGCAGTTCTTC
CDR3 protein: CASSRTSGRSYNEQFF

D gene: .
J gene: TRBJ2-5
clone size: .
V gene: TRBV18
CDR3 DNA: TGTGCCAGCTCACCATATCTCGGGGGGCGGGCAAGTCTTGTGGGGGAGACCCAGTACTTC
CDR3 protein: CASSPYLGGRASLVGETQYF

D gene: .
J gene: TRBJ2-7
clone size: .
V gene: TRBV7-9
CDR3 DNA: TGTGCCAGCAGCTTACGCCGTACAAGCTACGAGCAGTACTTC
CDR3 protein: CASSLRRTSYEQYF

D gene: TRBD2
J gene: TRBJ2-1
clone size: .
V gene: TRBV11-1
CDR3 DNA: TGTGCCAGCAGCTTGGCGGGAGGGCCCGATGAGCAGTTCTTC
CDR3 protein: CASSLAGGPDEQFF